The source of this TCR beta chain is a study of T cell repertoires in cytomegalovirus infection. About the study: Public TCR beta signatures provided an indication of both CMV infection and a matching HLA type.

This clonotype showed up just a few times. Antigen unknown. General study points: Ex vivo responses were dominated by HLA-C-restricted CMV-specific TCR beta clonotypes. Carriers of CMV plus the relevant HLA were identified by cumulative public TCR beta family frequency.

V dropped 9 bases and J dropped 5; count of bases not matched to a gene: 5. The length of the CDR3 is 12 residues. Looked up from germline, CDR1 is MNHEY and CDR2 is SMNVEV (reference sequence). TCRdb reanalysed the reads using MiXCR and keeps one entry per CDR3 protein. The sample carries about 150,000 distinct CDR3 sequences, 20% to 30% recorded once. J is TRBJ2-5 and V is TRBV27; 8 bases match TRBD1. Material for sequencing was PBMCs. The source of this sequence is a human donor in good health (CMV status not recorded). Some clones in this sample may be carry-over from other donors' samples. The CDR3 protein is CASRQGIETQYF. The DNA for the CDR3 is TGTGCCAGTCGACAGGGGATCGAGACCCAGTACTTC.